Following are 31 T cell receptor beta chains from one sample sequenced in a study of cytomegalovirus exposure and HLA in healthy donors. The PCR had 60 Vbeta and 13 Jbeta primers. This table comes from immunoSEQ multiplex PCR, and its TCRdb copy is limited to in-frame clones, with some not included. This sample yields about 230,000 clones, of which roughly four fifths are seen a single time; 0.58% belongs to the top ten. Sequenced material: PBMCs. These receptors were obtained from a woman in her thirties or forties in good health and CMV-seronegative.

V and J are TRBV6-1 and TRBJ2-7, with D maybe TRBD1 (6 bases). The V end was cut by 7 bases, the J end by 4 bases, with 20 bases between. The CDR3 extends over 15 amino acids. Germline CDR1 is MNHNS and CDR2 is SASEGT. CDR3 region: CASMGAYLGEYEQYF. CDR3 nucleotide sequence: TGTGCCAGCATGGGGGCTTACCTAGGCGAATACGAGCAGTACTTC.

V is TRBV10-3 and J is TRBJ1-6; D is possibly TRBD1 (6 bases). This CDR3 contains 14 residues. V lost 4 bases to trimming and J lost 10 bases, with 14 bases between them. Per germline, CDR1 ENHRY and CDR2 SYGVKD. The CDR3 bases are TGTGCCATCAGTGGAGAAGGGAGGGGGTCACCCCTCCACTTT. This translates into CAISGEGRGSPLHF.

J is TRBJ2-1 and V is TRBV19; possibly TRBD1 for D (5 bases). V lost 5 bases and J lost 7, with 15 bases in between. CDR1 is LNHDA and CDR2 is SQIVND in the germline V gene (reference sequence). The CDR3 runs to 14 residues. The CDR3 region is CASSQYQGLNEQFF. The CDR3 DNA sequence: TGTGCCAGTAGTCAGTATCAGGGTTTGAATGAGCAGTTCTTC.

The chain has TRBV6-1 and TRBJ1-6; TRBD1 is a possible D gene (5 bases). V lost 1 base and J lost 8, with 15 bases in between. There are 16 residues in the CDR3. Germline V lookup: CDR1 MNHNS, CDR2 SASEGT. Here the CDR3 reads CASSEGGWVEYSPLHF. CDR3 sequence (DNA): TGTGCCAGCAGTGAAGGGGGCTGGGTGGAATATTCACCCCTCCACTTT.

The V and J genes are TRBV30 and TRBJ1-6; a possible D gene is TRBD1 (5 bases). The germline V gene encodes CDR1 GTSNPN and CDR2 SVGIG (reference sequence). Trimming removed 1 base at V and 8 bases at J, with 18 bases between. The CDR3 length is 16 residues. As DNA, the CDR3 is TGTGCCTGGAGTGATGGGGGGATCGGTCACGATTCACCCCTCCACTTT. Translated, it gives CAWSDGGIGHDSPLHF.

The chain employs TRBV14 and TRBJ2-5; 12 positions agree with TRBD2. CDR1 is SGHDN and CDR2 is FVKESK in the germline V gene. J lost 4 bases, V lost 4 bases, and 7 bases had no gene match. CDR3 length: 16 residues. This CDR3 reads CASSPFLAGGAETQYF. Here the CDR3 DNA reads TGTGCCAGCAGCCCGTTCCTAGCGGGGGGGGCAGAGACCCAGTACTTC.

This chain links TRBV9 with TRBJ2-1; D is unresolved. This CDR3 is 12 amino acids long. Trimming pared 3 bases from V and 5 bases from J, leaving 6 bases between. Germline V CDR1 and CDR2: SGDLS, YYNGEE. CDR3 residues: CASSGQDNEQFF. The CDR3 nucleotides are TGTGCCAGCAGCGGCCAGGACAATGAGCAGTTCTTC.

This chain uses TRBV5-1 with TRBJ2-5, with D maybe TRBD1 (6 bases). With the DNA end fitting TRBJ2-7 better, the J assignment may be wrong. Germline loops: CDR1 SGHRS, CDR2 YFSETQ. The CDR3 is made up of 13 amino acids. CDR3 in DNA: TGCGCCAGCAGCCTGACAGGTTCCTACGAGCAGTACTTC. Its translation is CASSLTGSYEQYF.

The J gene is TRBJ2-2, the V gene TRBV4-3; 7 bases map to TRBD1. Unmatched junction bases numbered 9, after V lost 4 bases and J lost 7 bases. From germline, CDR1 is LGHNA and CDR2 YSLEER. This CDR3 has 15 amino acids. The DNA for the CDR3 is TGCGCCAGCAGCCCTTACAGGGGATTCGGCGGGGAGCTGTTTTTT. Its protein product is CASSPYRGFGGELFF.

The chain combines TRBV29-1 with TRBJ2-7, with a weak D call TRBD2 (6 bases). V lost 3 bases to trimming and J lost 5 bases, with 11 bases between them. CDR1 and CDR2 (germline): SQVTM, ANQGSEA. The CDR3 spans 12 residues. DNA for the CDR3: TGCAGCGTTGAGTTGACGGGAGACGAGCAGTACTTC. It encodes CSVELTGDEQYF.

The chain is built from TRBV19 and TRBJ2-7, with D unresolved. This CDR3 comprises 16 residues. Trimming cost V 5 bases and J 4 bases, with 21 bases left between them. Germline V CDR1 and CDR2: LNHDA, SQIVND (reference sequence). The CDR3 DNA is TGTGCCAGTAGTCCTTCTGGGCACTTCAGCAATTACGAGCAGTACTTC. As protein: CASSPSGHFSNYEQYF.

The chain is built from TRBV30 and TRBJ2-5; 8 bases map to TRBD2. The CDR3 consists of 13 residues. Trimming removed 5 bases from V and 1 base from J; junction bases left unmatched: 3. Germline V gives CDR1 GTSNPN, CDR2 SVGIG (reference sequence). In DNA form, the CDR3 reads TGTGCCTGGGCGGGGGGACGCCAAGAGACCCAGTACTTC. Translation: CAWAGGRQETQYF.

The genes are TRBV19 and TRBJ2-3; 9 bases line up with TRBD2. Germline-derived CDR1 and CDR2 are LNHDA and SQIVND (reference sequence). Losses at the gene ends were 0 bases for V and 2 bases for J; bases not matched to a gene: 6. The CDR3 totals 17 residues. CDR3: CASSIESSGGYTDTQYF. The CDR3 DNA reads TGTGCCAGTAGTATAGAAAGCAGCGGGGGGTACACAGATACGCAGTATTTT.

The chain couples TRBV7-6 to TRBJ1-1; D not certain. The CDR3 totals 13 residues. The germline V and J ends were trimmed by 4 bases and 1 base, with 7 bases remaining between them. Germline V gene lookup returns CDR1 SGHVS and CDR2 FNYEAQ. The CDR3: CASSWTANTEAFF. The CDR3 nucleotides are TGTGCCAGCAGCTGGACTGCGAACACTGAAGCTTTCTTT.

DNA for the CDR3: TGTGCCAGCAGAAATCCTATCGGGACAGGGGATCAATCCCTCCACTTT. This translates into CASRNPIGTGDQSLHF. This chain uses TRBV28 with TRBJ1-6; 10 bases agree with TRBD1. Germline V gene lookup returns CDR1 MDHEN and CDR2 SYDVKM. Trimming at V came to 6 bases and at J to 14 bases, leaving 16 bases not matched to a gene. This CDR3 is built from 16 residues.

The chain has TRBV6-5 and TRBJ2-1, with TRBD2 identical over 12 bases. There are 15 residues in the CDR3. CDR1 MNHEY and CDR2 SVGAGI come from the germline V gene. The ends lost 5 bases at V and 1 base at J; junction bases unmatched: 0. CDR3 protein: CASSTSGGSYNEQFF. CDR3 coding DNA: TGTGCCAGCAGTACTAGCGGGGGGTCCTACAATGAGCAGTTCTTC.

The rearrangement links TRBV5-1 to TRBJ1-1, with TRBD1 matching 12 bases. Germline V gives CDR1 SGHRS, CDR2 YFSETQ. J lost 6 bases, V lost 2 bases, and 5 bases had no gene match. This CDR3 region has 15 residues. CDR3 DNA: TGCGCCAGCAGCTTACCGGGACAGGGGGCCTCTGAAGCTTTCTTT. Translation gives CASSLPGQGASEAFF.

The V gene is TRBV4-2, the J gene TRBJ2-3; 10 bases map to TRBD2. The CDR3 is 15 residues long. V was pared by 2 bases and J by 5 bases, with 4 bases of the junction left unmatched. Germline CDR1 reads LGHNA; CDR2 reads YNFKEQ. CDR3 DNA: TGTGCCAGCAGCCAAACTAGCGGGATTGAAGATACGCAGTATTTT. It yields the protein CASSQTSGIEDTQYF.

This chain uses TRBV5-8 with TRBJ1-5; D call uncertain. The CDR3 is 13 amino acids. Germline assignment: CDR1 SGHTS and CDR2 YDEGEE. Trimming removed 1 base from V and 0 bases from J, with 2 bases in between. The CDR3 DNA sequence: TGTGCCAGCAGCTTGTATAGCAATCAGCCCCAGCATTTT. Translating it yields CASSLYSNQPQHF.

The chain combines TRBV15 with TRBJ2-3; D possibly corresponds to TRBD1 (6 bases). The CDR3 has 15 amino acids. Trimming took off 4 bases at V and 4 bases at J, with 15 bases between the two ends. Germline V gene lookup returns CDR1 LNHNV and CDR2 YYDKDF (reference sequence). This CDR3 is CATSKPGTRADTQYF. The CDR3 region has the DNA TGTGCCACCAGCAAACCGGGGACAAGGGCAGATACGCAGTATTTT.

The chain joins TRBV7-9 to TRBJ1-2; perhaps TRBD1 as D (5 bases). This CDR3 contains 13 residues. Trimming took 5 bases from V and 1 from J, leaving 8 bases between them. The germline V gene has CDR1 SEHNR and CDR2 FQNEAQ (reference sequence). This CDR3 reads CASSPDSNYGYTF. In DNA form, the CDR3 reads TGTGCCAGCAGCCCCGACAGTAACTATGGCTACACCTTC.

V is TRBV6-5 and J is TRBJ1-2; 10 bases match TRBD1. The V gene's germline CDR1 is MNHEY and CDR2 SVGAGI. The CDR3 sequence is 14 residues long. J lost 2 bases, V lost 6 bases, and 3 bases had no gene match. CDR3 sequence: CASRGGQGNYGYTF. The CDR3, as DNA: TGTGCCAGCAGGGGGGGACAGGGGAACTATGGCTACACCTTC.

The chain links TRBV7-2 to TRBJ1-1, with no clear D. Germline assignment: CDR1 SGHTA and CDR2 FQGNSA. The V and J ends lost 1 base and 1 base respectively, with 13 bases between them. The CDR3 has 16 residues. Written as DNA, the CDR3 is TGTGCCAGCAGCTTAGATTGGGCGCTGGGGAACACTGAAGCTTTCTTT. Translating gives CASSLDWALGNTEAFF.

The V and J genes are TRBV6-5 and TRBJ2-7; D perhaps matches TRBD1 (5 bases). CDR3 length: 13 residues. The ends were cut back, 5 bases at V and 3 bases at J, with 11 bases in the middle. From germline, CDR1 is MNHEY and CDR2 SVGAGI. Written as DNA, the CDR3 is TGTGCCAGCAGTCATGACAGAGGCTACGAGCAGTACTTC. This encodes CASSHDRGYEQYF.

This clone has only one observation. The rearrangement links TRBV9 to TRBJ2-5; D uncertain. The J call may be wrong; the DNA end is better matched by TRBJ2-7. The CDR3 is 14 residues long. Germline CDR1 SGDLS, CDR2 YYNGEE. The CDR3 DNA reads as TGTGCCAGCAGCGTAACCCAAAATTCCTACGAGCAGTACTTC. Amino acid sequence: CASSVTQNSYEQYF.

The CDR3 sequence: CASSSGSGGAGETQYF. The CDR3 DNA reads TGTGCCAGCTCCAGCGGGAGCGGGGGGGCGGGGGAGACCCAGTACTTC. V is TRBV7-3 and J is TRBJ2-5, with TRBD2 matching over 10 bases. V shed 8 bases and J 5 bases; nucleotides not matched to a gene: 14. CDR1 is SGHTA and CDR2 is FQGTGA in the germline V gene. The CDR3 consists of 16 residues.

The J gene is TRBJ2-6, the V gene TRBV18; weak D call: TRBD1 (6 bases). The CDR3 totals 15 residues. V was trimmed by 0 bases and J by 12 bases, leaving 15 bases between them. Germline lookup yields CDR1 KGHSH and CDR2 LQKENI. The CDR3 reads CASSPPSTGWSVLTF. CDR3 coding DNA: TGTGCCAGCTCACCACCCTCGACAGGTTGGAGCGTCCTGACTTTC.

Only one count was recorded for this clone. For the CDR3, the DNA is TGTGCCAGCAGCTTGGAGGGCCAACAAGAGACCCAGTACTTC. Translation: CASSLEGQQETQYF. The rearrangement links TRBV7-9 to TRBJ2-7; tentative D call: TRBD2 (6 bases). TRBJ2-5 explains the end of the DNA better; the J call may be wrong. This CDR3 spans 14 amino acids. CDR1 and CDR2 (germline): SEHNR, FQNEAQ (reference sequence).

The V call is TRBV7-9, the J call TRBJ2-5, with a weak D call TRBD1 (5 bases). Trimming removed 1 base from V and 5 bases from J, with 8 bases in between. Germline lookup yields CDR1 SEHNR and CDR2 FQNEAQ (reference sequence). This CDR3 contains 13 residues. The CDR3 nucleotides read TGTGCCAGCAGCTTAGGGGGCGGTGAGACCCAGTACTTC. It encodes CASSLGGGETQYF.

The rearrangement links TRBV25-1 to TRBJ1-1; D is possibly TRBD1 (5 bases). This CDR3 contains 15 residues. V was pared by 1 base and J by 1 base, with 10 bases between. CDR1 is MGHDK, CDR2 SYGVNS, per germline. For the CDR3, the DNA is TGTGCCAGCAGTGAATTTCATGGGGCGAACACTGAAGCTTTCTTT. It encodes CASSEFHGANTEAFF.

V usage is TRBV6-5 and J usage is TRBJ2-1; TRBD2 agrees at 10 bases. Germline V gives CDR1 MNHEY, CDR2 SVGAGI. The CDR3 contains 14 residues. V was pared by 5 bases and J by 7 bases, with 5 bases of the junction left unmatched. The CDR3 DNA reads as TGTGCCAGCAGTCAAGGACTAGCGGAAAATGAGCAGTTCTTC. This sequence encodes CASSQGLAENEQFF.